This is a list of T cell receptor beta chains from one sample in a study of blood T cell repertoires in COVID-19. Profiling relied on immunoSEQ multiplex PCR, and the TCRdb table lists in-frame clones only, not all of them. The table lists about 130,000 clones, just under 85% of them singletons. Sequencing was done on a sample of PBMCs or T cells enriched from blood (not recorded which). The receptors shown here come from a man aged 50 or older who had recovered from COVID-19. CDR3s include the opening cysteine and the closing phenylalanine or tryptophan. A D gene is named only where the DNA matches it firmly.

d_gene: TRBD1; v_gene: TRBV28; CDR3aa: CASSFGDRDGYTF
d_gene: TRBD1; v_gene: TRBV9; CDR3aa: CASSARTGLSGELFF
d_gene: .; v_gene: TRBV5-1; CDR3aa: CASSLNRVPGNTIYF
d_gene: .; v_gene: TRBV2; CDR3aa: CASSESPRSGADNSPLHF
d_gene: .; v_gene: TRBV9; CDR3aa: CASSPRDSHQETQYF
d_gene: .; v_gene: TRBV5-1; CDR3aa: CASSAEFEQYF
d_gene: TRBD1; v_gene: TRBV6-5; CDR3aa: CASSSPGTGAASPLHF
d_gene: TRBD1; v_gene: TRBV7-2; CDR3aa: CASSSRYRGEQYF
d_gene: TRBD1; v_gene: TRBV19; CDR3aa: CASSVSGTGGFSYNSPLHF
d_gene: TRBD1; v_gene: TRBV3-1/TRBV3-2; CDR3aa: CASSNRGQDYGYTF
d_gene: .; v_gene: TRBV5-6; CDR3aa: CASSLSQGSSTEAFF
d_gene: TRBD2; v_gene: TRBV13; CDR3aa: CASSLTSGTFVSTDTQYF
d_gene: .; v_gene: TRBV15; CDR3aa: CATSRDGGGAETQYF
d_gene: .; v_gene: TRBV6-2/TRBV6-3; CDR3aa: CASSYARSGPPNAANYGYTF
d_gene: TRBD1; v_gene: TRBV10-3; CDR3aa: CAIIGEGANTEAFF
d_gene: TRBD1; v_gene: TRBV9; CDR3aa: CASSVTGEGGYTF
d_gene: .; v_gene: TRBV4-1; CDR3aa: CASSRAGEETQYF
d_gene: .; v_gene: TRBV7-7; CDR3aa: CASSPMGGAGPSTGELFF
d_gene: TRBD1; v_gene: TRBV6-1; CDR3aa: CASSERDRITAFF
d_gene: .; v_gene: TRBV7-2; CDR3aa: CASSLSPGRRTEAFF
d_gene: .; v_gene: TRBV27; CDR3aa: CASRLSGSYGYTF
d_gene: TRBD2; v_gene: TRBV2; CDR3aa: CASSDDGGARDEQFF
d_gene: TRBD1; v_gene: TRBV5-1; CDR3aa: CASSTRLGQGISGYTF
d_gene: TRBD2; v_gene: TRBV29-1; CDR3aa: CSVEDPSGGNDFSYNEQFF
d_gene: .; v_gene: TRBV15; CDR3aa: CATSRDRGGYGYTF
d_gene: TRBD1; v_gene: TRBV18; CDR3aa: CASSPDRGEKWTGELFF
d_gene: .; v_gene: TRBV6-2/TRBV6-3; CDR3aa: CASSSQGRNQPQHF
d_gene: .; v_gene: TRBV10-3; CDR3aa: CAISDSRGQETQYF